Each of the 24 T cell receptor beta chains below was sequenced from the same sample in a study of T-cell reconstitution after alpha-beta-depleted transplantation in children. The TCRbeta library incorporated unique molecular identifiers. One entry per CDR3 protein results from TCRdb running MiXCR on the PCR reads. The sample includes around 300,000 distinct CDR3 sequences, approximately 10% of them seen just once. Sequences were derived from peripheral blood, sampled 180 days after TCRalphabeta/CD19-depleted stem cell transplant. The receptor source for this set is a male patient between 2 and 15 years old who had a stem cell transplant for chronic granulomatous disease, so the T cells may come from the graft donor.

The chain employs TRBV10-3 and TRBJ1-4; no clear D gene. The V end was cut by 5 bases, the J end by 8 bases, with 21 bases between. The CDR3 runs to 16 residues. Germline V CDR1 and CDR2: ENHRY, SYGVKD. CDR3 amino acids: CAISQFFTKGDEKLFF. CDR3 bases: TGTGCCATCAGTCAATTCTTTACAAAAGGAGACGAAAAACTGTTTTTT.

This clonotype came up many times. The CDR3 spells CASSLARDSNEQFF. The CDR3 coding sequence is TGTGCCAGCAGTTTAGCCAGGGATTCCAATGAGCAGTTCTTC. This rearrangement joins TRBV12-3 or TRBV12-4 to TRBJ2-1; perhaps TRBD1 as D (5 bases). CDR3 length: 14 amino acids. Trimming took off 0 bases at V and 6 bases at J, with 9 bases between the two ends.

This clonotype was observed many times. The CDR3 reads CASSKTRNGYTF. Here the CDR3 DNA reads TGTGCCAGCAGCAAAACTAGAAATGGCTACACCTTC. The chain combines TRBV21-1 with TRBJ1-2. TRBV21-1 is a recognized pseudogene. CDR3 size: 12 residues.

This clonotype was counted many times. This chain connects TRBV7-2 to TRBJ2-7; 8 bases align to TRBD2. Germline CDR1 and CDR2: SGHTA and FQGNSA. The CDR3 runs to 14 residues. With 1 base clipped from V and 3 bases from J, the junction kept 2 bases outside the gene matches. CDR3 bases: TGTGCCAGCAGCTTAGGGCTAGCGGGCTACGAGCAGTACTTC. This codes for CASSLGLAGYEQYF.

This clonotype was counted at least ten times. The V gene is TRBV4-2, the J gene TRBJ2-7; D remains unclear. With 1 base removed from V and 2 bases from J, the gap between germline ends came to 3 bases. CDR3 length: 12 residues. Germline assignment: CDR1 LGHNA and CDR2 YNFKEQ. The CDR3, as DNA: TGTGCCAGCAGCCAAGGGACCTACGAGCAGTACTTC. It yields the protein CASSQGTYEQYF.

This clonotype appeared many times. V is TRBV10-3 and J is TRBJ2-4; TRBD1 or TRBD2 may be the D gene (5 bases each). The CDR3 consists of 15 residues. Germline V CDR1 and CDR2: ENHRY, SYGVKD. V was cut by 4 bases and J by 2 bases, with 12 bases left in between. The CDR3: CAISAIGTTKNIQYF. CDR3 DNA: TGTGCCATCAGTGCCATCGGGACCACCAAAAACATTCAGTACTTC.

This clonotype was seen repeatedly, ten times or more. This chain joins TRBV12-3 or TRBV12-4 and TRBJ2-7; D not resolved. Trimming pared 3 bases from V and 3 bases from J, leaving 9 bases between. CDR3 length: 13 amino acids. The CDR3 region has the DNA TGTGCCAGCAGTTTGAGGCCGGACTACGAGCAGTACTTC. It codes for CASSLRPDYEQYF.

This clonotype was detected many times. This rearrangement joins TRBV7-3 to TRBJ1-1, with unresolved D. Trimming removed 1 base at V and 7 bases at J, with 10 bases between. The CDR3 sequence is 13 residues long. CDR1 is SGHTA and CDR2 is FQGTGA in the germline V gene. CDR3 in DNA: TGTGCCAGCAGCTTAATGCGTAACCTTGAAGCTTTCTTT. It is translated as CASSLMRNLEAFF.

The table lists this clonotype with many counts. The chain recombines TRBV10-3 with TRBJ2-3, with D possibly being TRBD2 (6 bases). V lost 1 base and J 3 bases, leaving 11 bases between the germline ends. Germline CDR1 is ENHRY and CDR2 is SYGVKD. The CDR3 extends over 15 amino acids. For the CDR3, the DNA is TGTGCCATCAGTGAGTGGAGTAGCGGTACAGATACGCAGTATTTT. Translating it yields CAISEWSSGTDTQYF.

As regards this clonotype: This may come from a read error, since a much larger clone is one base off. The V call is TRBV10-3, the J call TRBJ2-5; 9 positions match TRBD1. Germline CDR1 and CDR2: ENHRY and SYGVKD. This CDR3 has 14 amino acids. The CDR3 coding sequence is TGTGTCATCAGCGCCGGGACAGGGAGGGAGACCCAGTACTTC. Encoded protein: CVISAGTGRETQYF.

Comment on this clonotype: It may be a read error: a sequence one base away is much more abundant. The chain links TRBV9 to TRBJ2-1; TRBD1 or TRBD2 may be the D gene (5 bases each). This CDR3 has 17 residues. The V gene lost 2 bases and the J gene lost 0 bases, with 15 bases spanning the gap. Germline V gene data show CDR1 as SGDLS and CDR2 as YYNGEE. The CDR3 reads CASSVPAHGGSYNEQFF. The CDR3 bases are TGTGCCAGCAGCGTTCCAGCGCATGGGGGCTCCTACAATGAGCAGTTCTTC.

Notes on this clonotype: Being one base from a much bigger clone, this may be a read error. This CDR3 is CASSEAHKDSRANVLTF. The CDR3 region has the DNA TGTGCCAGCAGTGAAGCGCATAAGGACTCTCGGGCCAACGTCCTGACTTTC. This chain uses TRBV6-1 with TRBJ2-6; tentatively, D is TRBD2 (5 bases). The germline V gene encodes CDR1 MNHNS and CDR2 SASEGT. This CDR3 has 17 residues.

This clonotype turned up a few times. The CDR3 bases are TGTGCCACGGACCCAAACACCGGGGAGCTGTTTTTT. It is translated as CATDPNTGELFF. The chain employs TRBV28 and TRBJ2-2; D unclear. The V and J ends lost 10 bases and 2 bases respectively, with 8 bases between them. Germline CDR1 is MDHEN and CDR2 is SYDVKM. CDR3 size: 12 residues.

This clonotype showed up many times. The rearrangement joins TRBV20-1 to TRBJ2-5, with no clear D. The CDR3 spans 15 residues. The V gene lost 3 bases and the J gene lost 5 bases, with 19 bases spanning the gap. The germline gives CDR1 DFQATT, CDR2 SNEGSKA (reference sequence). CDR3 nucleotides: TGCAGTGCTAGGGGATCCGGAAGTTCCTGGGAGACCCAGTACTTC. This translates into CSARGSGSSWETQYF.

This clonotype has at least ten counts. No conserved phenylalanine or tryptophan ends this CDR3, so it is likely a read error. The limits of the CDR3 on the DNA are not certain, so only TCRdb's listed CDR3 is given. This chain connects TRBV30 to TRBJ2-7; the listed D gene, TRBD2, was not tested against the DNA. The CDR3 comprises 12 residues, both ends counted. Germline V gene sequence: CDR1 GTSNPN, CDR2 SVGIG (reference sequence). CDR3 in amino acids: CAWSVQGGPAGL.

V and J are TRBV18 and TRBJ1-1; 11 bases align to TRBD1. CDR1 and CDR2 (germline): KGHSH, LQKENI. With V trimmed by 3 bases and J by 4 bases, 7 bases remained unmatched. This CDR3 is built from 16 residues. The CDR3 DNA follows: TGTGCCAGCTCACCGATTAGCGGGACAGGGGGCACTGAAGCTTTCTTT. Its translation is CASSPISGTGGTEAFF.

The chain joins TRBV7-3 to TRBJ1-6, with 7 bases lining up with TRBD1. With 4 bases clipped from V and 7 bases from J, the junction kept 4 bases outside the gene matches. The CDR3 is made up of 14 amino acids. Germline CDR1 and CDR2: SGHTA and FQGTGA. The CDR3 sequence: CASSSGGLNSPLHF. The DNA of the CDR3 is TGTGCCAGCAGCTCAGGGGGTTTAAATTCACCCCTCCACTTT.

As for this clonotype: This may arise from a read error, as a much more abundant clone is one base away. V usage is TRBV6-2 or TRBV6-3 and J usage is TRBJ2-1, with D unclear. Germline V CDR1 and CDR2: MNHEY, SVGEGT. The CDR3 loop spans 13 amino acids. The CDR3 loop is CASSRTAGNEQSF. Written as DNA, the CDR3 is TGTGCCAGCAGCCGAACCGCTGGAAATGAGCAGTCCTTC.

In its sample, this clonotype was seen many times. This chain joins TRBV12-3 or TRBV12-4 and TRBJ2-7; maybe TRBD2 (6 bases). The CDR3 is made up of 13 amino acids. V lost 6 bases and J lost 9, with 18 bases in between. The CDR3 loop reads CASSRGPSALQYF. DNA for the CDR3: TGTGCCAGCAGCCGCGGCCCTAGCGCGCTGCAGTACTTC.

This clonotype was counted at least ten times. The chain uses TRBV4-3 and TRBJ2-7; TRBD1 matches 10 bases. The CDR3 is 14 amino acids. Germline V gene sequence: CDR1 LGHNA, CDR2 YSLEER. V lost 3 bases to trimming and J lost 3 bases; unmatched junction nucleotides: 2. This chain's CDR3 is CASSQGQGLYEQYF. In DNA form, the CDR3 reads TGCGCCAGCAGCCAGGGACAGGGGCTCTACGAGCAGTACTTC.

This clonotype was seen repeatedly, ten times or more. This chain uses TRBV18 with TRBJ2-7; either TRBD1 or TRBD2 may fit D (6 bases each). The V end lost 3 bases, the J end lost 4 bases, and 13 bases lay between the germline ends. The CDR3 is 14 residues long. Per germline, CDR1 KGHSH and CDR2 LQKENI. The CDR3 sequence is CASSPKSGAYEQYF. In DNA form, the CDR3 reads TGTGCCAGCTCACCTAAATCGGGGGCATACGAGCAGTACTTC.

Remarks on this clonotype: A much larger clone differs from this one at a single base, so this may be a read error. The V call is TRBV7-2, the J call TRBJ1-2, with D hard to call. Germline CDR1 and CDR2: SGHTA and FQGNSA. The CDR3 contains 13 residues. The CDR3 loop reads CASSLEVPYGDTF. The CDR3 coding sequence is TGTGCCAGCAGCTTAGAGGTTCCCTATGGCGACACCTTC.

This clonotype came up many times. The chain recombines TRBV4-2 with TRBJ2-7; 9 bases map to TRBD2. Losses at the gene ends were 1 base for V and 2 bases for J; bases not matched to a gene: 9. Per germline, CDR1 LGHNA and CDR2 YNFKEQ. This CDR3 is 17 amino acids long. The CDR3 here is CASSQGPASGAPYEQYF. CDR3 in DNA: TGTGCCAGCAGCCAAGGCCCGGCTAGCGGGGCACCCTACGAGCAGTACTTC.

This clonotype was counted many times. The V gene is TRBV10-2, the J gene TRBJ2-2, with D unclear. The CDR3 covers 12 residues. Deletions cut 7 bases from V and 6 bases from J, with 9 bases between. The germline V gene encodes CDR1 WSHSY and CDR2 SAAADI. CDR3 sequence reads: CASNEQAGELFF. The CDR3, as DNA: TGCGCCAGCAACGAGCAGGCCGGGGAGCTGTTTTTT.